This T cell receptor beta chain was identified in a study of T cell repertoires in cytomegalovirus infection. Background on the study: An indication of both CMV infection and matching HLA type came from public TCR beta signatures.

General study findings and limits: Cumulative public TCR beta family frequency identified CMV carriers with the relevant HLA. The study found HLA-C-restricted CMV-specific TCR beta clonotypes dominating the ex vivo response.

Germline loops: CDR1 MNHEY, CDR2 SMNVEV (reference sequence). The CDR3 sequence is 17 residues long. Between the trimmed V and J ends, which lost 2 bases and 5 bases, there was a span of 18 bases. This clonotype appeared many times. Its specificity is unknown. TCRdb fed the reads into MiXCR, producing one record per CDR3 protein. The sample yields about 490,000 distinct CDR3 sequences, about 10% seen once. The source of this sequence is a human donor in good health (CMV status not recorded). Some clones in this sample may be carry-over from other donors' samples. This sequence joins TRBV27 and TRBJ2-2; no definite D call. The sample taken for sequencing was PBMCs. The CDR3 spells CASSLEGRLDSTGELFF. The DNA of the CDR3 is TGTGCCAGCAGTTTAGAAGGGCGGCTAGATTCGACCGGGGAGCTGTTTTTT.